The clone carrying this T cell receptor (beta chain) was picked up a small number of times. Its matching antigen is unknown. A mixed TRB-A/B primer pool amplified rearranged TRB by multiplex touch-down PCR. TCRdb recomputed calls from the multiplex PCR reads with MiXCR, one row per CDR3 protein. The table has over 6,500 distinct CDR3 sequences, 53% seen once. The CDR3 has 14 amino acids. Germline V gene sequence: CDR1 MNHEY, CDR2 SMNVEV (reference sequence). With 5 bases removed from V and 5 bases from J, the gap between germline ends came to 12 bases. The data stem from a study of T cell repertoires in aging, cancer and after chemotherapy. Peripheral blood genomic DNA, not sorted cells or RNA, was the template. Whole-study results and caveats: In healthy donors, age-related TCR diversity loss mainly reflected lost richness.

The chain is built from TRBV27 and TRBJ1-4; D uncertain. This receptor was taken from a human donor with a solid tumor. The source material was blood. DNA of the CDR3: TGTGCCAGCAGTGGCCTAATGGGGAATGAAAAACTGTTTTTT. Its translation is CASSGLMGNEKLFF.